This is a list of T cell receptor beta chains from one sample in a study of T-cell memory formation after mild COVID-19. MiXCR, run by TCRdb on the 5' RACE reads, gives a single entry per CDR3 protein. The profile shows 200,000 to 250,000 distinct CDR3 sequences, 8% to 9.5% of them singletons. Sequences were obtained from PBMCs or a T cell subset sorted from them (not recorded which). The receptors were sampled from a man aged 18 to 29 who had mild COVID-19 (a few samples of this study predate the infection). Cell type and time point are not known. CDR3s include the opening cysteine and the closing phenylalanine or tryptophan. D genes are given only for firm matches. Size is omitted from some rows. Given values are once, few, many or a class for expanded clones.

D	V	size	J	length	CDR3	DNA
TRBD2	TRBV12-3/TRBV12-4	few	TRBJ2-4	14	CASSLSGGLNIQYF	TGTGCCAGCAGTTTAAGCGGGGGGCTAAACATTCAGTACTTC
NA	TRBV12-3/TRBV12-4	few	TRBJ2-1	17	CASSLFWGTSPYNEQFF	TGTGCCAGCAGTTTGTTTTGGGGGACATCCCCTTACAATGAGCAGTTCTTC
NA	TRBV20-1	NA	TRBJ2-3	14	CSTKGLARGDTQYF	TGCAGTACCAAAGGATTAGCGAGAGGAGATACGCAGTATTTT
NA	TRBV7-9	NA	TRBJ1-4	15	CASSLERRSNEKLFF	TGTGCCAGCAGCTTAGAAAGGAGGTCTAATGAAAAACTGTTTTTT
TRBD2	TRBV20-1	NA	TRBJ2-3	13	CSAFLAVTDTQYF	TGCAGTGCTTTTCTAGCGGTCACAGATACGCAGTATTTT
TRBD2	TRBV9	NA	TRBJ2-5	16	CASSVGLAGKRETQYF	TGTGCCAGCAGCGTTGGACTAGCGGGGAAAAGAGAGACCCAGTACTTC
NA	TRBV5-6	NA	TRBJ2-1	16	CASSVRSTSTYNEQFF	TGTGCCAGCAGCGTAAGATCAACTAGTACCTACAATGAGCAGTTCTTC
NA	TRBV7-6	NA	TRBJ2-7	15	CASSPTGLVSDEQYF	TGTGCCAGCAGCCCAACGGGACTCGTGTCAGACGAGCAGTACTTC
NA	TRBV7-6	few	TRBJ2-3	16	CASSLGGVLSTDTQYF	TGTGCCAGCAGCTTAGGTGGGGTCCTCAGCACAGATACGCAGTATTTT
NA	TRBV11-1	NA	TRBJ1-1	12	CASSLNRDEAFF	TGTGCCAGCAGCTTAAATAGGGATGAAGCTTTCTTT
NA	TRBV5-1	NA	TRBJ2-3	13	CASSLLLTDTQYF	TGCGCCAGCAGCTTGTTGTTAACAGATACGCAGTATTTT
TRBD2	TRBV4-1	NA	TRBJ2-3	15	CASSLRRGASDTQYF	TGCGCCAGCAGCCTTAGGCGGGGGGCGTCAGATACGCAGTATTTT
NA	TRBV7-8	NA	TRBJ2-1	15	CASSLVGRGRNEQFF	TGTGCCAGCAGCCTGGTTGGCCGAGGGAGGAATGAGCAGTTCTTC
NA	TRBV27	NA	TRBJ1-2	14	CASSLLAGAYGYTF	TGTGCCAGCAGTTTATTAGCAGGGGCGTATGGCTACACCTTC
NA	TRBV12-3/TRBV12-4	few	TRBJ1-4	12	CASSFRSEKLFF	TGTGCCAGCAGTTTTCGTTCCGAAAAACTGTTTTTT
TRBD1	TRBV12-3/TRBV12-4	NA	TRBJ1-5	15	CASTRGQGATQPQHF	TGTGCCAGCACCCGAGGACAGGGGGCTACTCAGCCCCAGCATTTT
NA	TRBV12-3/TRBV12-4	NA	TRBJ1-5	14	CASSLVGVDQPQHF	TGTGCCAGCAGTTTAGTGGGGGTTGATCAGCCCCAGCATTTT
NA	TRBV4-3	NA	TRBJ1-4	14	CASSQLIRAEKLFF	TGCGCCAGCAGCCAACTCATTCGAGCTGAAAAACTGTTTTTT
NA	TRBV6-2/TRBV6-3	few	TRBJ2-2	16	CASTYGGFANTGELFF	TGTGCCAGCACCTACGGTGGGTTCGCGAACACCGGGGAGCTGTTTTTT
NA	TRBV20-1	NA	TRBJ2-7	13	CSAISGQSYEQYF	TGCAGTGCTATATCCGGACAGTCCTACGAGCAGTACTTC
TRBD1	TRBV12-3/TRBV12-4	few	TRBJ1-3	14	CASSLPQGRNTIYF	TGTGCCAGCAGTTTACCACAGGGGAGAAACACCATATATTTT
NA	TRBV4-2	NA	TRBJ1-1	14	CASSLRVANTEAFF	TGTGCCAGCAGCCTAAGGGTAGCGAACACTGAAGCTTTCTTT
NA	TRBV12-3/TRBV12-4	NA	TRBJ1-2	15	CASSFGQGVGYGYTF	TGTGCCAGCAGTTTCGGGCAGGGAGTAGGCTATGGCTACACCTTC
NA	TRBV28	NA	TRBJ2-5	16	CASSFLGAYSGETQYF	TGTGCCAGCAGTTTTTTGGGGGCTTACTCCGGGGAGACCCAGTACTTC
TRBD1	TRBV4-1	NA	TRBJ2-3	16	CASRAPGQGAADTQYF	TGCGCCAGCAGAGCACCGGGACAGGGGGCAGCAGATACGCAGTATTTT
NA	TRBV4-3	few	TRBJ2-2	15	CASSRGGLNTGELFF	TGCGCCAGCAGCCGAGGGGGACTGAACACCGGGGAGCTGTTTTTT
TRBD2	TRBV4-1	NA	TRBJ2-3	14	CASSQELGTRIPTF	TGCGCCAGCAGCCAAGAATTGGGGACTAGAATCCCTACTTTT
TRBD2	TRBV19	NA	TRBJ2-1	14	CASRGSGLAGGKLF	TGTGCCAGTAGGGGATCGGGACTAGCGGGGGGTAAACTCTTC
NA	TRBV6-1	few	TRBJ1-2	13	CASSEQGNYGYTF	TGTGCCAGCAGCGAGCAGGGGAACTATGGCTACACCTTC
TRBD2	TRBV20-1	many	TRBJ2-5	16	CSAAPLAGGLQETQYF	TGCAGTGCTGCACCCCTAGCGGGGGGTCTCCAAGAGACCCAGTACTTC
TRBD1	TRBV4-3	many	TRBJ2-1	15	CASSQDQTGYNEQFF	TGCGCCAGCAGCCAAGATCAGACAGGGTACAATGAGCAGTTCTTC